This T cell receptor (beta chain) was found in a study of blood T cell repertoires in COVID-19. Study as a whole: There were acute and convalescent COVID-19 samples, and they came from the United States, Italy and Spain.

This table comes from immunoSEQ multiplex PCR, and its TCRdb copy is limited to in-frame clones, with some not included. The table includes approximately 270,000 clones, roughly 85% detected once. Germline V lookup: CDR1 LNHDA, CDR2 SQIVND (reference sequence). The length of the CDR3 is 16 residues. V lost 4 bases, J lost 3 bases, and 16 bases lay in between. Those enrolled, adults aged about 18 to 89 years, came from fewer than 25 US areas. The study assigned cohorts using participant-reported clinical history. The V call is TRBV19, the J call TRBJ1-5; D is unresolved. The receptor comes from a woman aged 30 to 39 who had recovered from COVID-19. Sequenced sample: PBMCs or T cells enriched from blood (not recorded which). CDR3 in amino acids: CASSTPTRGFNQPQHF. DNA for the CDR3: TGTGCCAGTAGTACTCCCACTCGGGGTTTCAATCAGCCCCAGCATTTT.